This section outlines one T cell receptor (beta chain) sequence together with its context. Its antigen is not identified. The data were obtained in a study of cytomegalovirus exposure and HLA in healthy donors. Study-wide background: Approximately 83 million unique TCRs from HLA-typed donors were held in an early data release. Study results and limitations: Rare TCR sequences dominated, though some public TCRs recurred in many donors. Cytomegalovirus association was assigned to 170 or so TCR beta chains.

Trimming stripped 1 base from V and 4 bases from J, with 11 bases between. This CDR3 has 15 amino acids. CDR1 is SGHVS and CDR2 is FQNEAQ in the germline V gene. Primers for the PCR totalled 60 Vbeta and 13 Jbeta. The repertoire was sequenced with immunoSEQ multiplex PCR; TCRdb's copy has only in-frame clones and lacks some. This table has approximately 140,000 clones, 55% to 80% appearing once. V usage is TRBV7-8 and J usage is TRBJ2-1, with D possibly being TRBD1 (6 bases). The clonotype comes from an older woman in good health and CMV-seropositive. The specimen sequenced was PBMCs. The CDR3 nucleotides are TGTGCCAGCAGCTTAGAAGGGACACTGTACAATGAGCAGTTCTTC. It codes for CASSLEGTLYNEQFF.